What follows describes a single T cell receptor beta chain. This clonotype has a handful of counts. Its antigen is unknown. No base-level quality is on record; no much larger clone is a single base apart. This specimen comes from a study of Graves' ophthalmopathy and Graves' hyperthyroidism listed by TCRdb under 2018. Background for the entire study: Peripheral blood was collected at initial diagnosis, before any treatment. A discovery set of more than 90 patients (under 45 ophthalmopathy, under 65 stable hyperthyroidism) was enrolled to explore V-J signatures distinguishing ophthalmopathy from hyperthyroidism. Following sampling, methimazole starting at 30 mg daily was administered to hyperthyroidism patients, and high-dose intravenous methylprednisolone was administered to ophthalmopathy patients. TCR beta repertoire signatures were used to distinguish Graves' ophthalmopathy from Graves' hyperthyroidism and to predict progression to ophthalmopathy. An independent validation cohort comprised about 20 hyperthyroidism patients and 17 patients who later progressed from hyperthyroidism to ophthalmopathy. In total, 135 blood samples were TCR-sequenced: roughly 45 ophthalmopathy, some 75 hyperthyroidism and 17 hyperthyroidism-to-ophthalmopathy patients. In about six hyperthyroidism patients, the T-cell repertoires found in thyroid tissue were compared with those found in blood.

V loses 4 bases of germline sequence and J loses 5 bases, and the interval between the two ends is 18 bases. According to the germline V gene (reference sequence), CDR1 reads SGHKS and CDR2 reads YYEKEE. The CDR3 sequence holds 15 residues, the cysteine and phenylalanine included. Solely the CDR3 DNA is kept, with 45 bases framed from the first base. For repertoire sequencing, the TCR beta CDR3 regions were amplified from RNA transcripts. HTBI primers and the Qiagen OneStep RT-PCR kit were used in a first-round RT-PCR, which was followed by a second-round multiplex PCR, size selection and purification. Sequencing of the libraries was carried out on an Illumina HiSeq2000 in paired-end mode with 100 bp reads. On the study's bioinformatics: SOAPnuke was used for read processing, and reads with adapters, uncalled bases, a mean Phred below 15, or no exact constant-primer or identifier match were discarded. COPE v1.2.5 was used to merge high-quality paired reads. Clonotypes were defined as unique nucleotide sequences and were aligned to IMGT TRB V, D and J references using MiTCR v1.1. Analysis was restricted to V-J combinations with a frequency above 0.0001, which covered 98% to 99.2% of repertoires. For each V-J combination, a TCR clonal expansion and chaos score was defined as the ratio of F50 clonal expansion to chaos observed in the TCRdist matrix. Features were reduced by Welch's t-statistics and random forest to 10 to 15 V-J combinations, which fed a naive Bayes classifier. Thyroid-blood repertoire similarity was quantified with the Morisita-Horn index. The public reads were quality trimmed at Q25 with fastp and then assembled into clones with MiXCR by TCRdb, keeping productive beta chains. CDR3 protein sequences are deduplicated, and each keeps its most common genes and DNA. What appears here as the V and J calls and clone size reflects TCRdb's work, not the paper's. The sample profile shows approximately 700,000 distinct CDR3 sequences; roughly 40% of them were found once. The ten most abundant clones make up 44% of the sample.

Patients with ophthalmopathy had moderately to severely active disease, with a Clinical Activity Score of 3 or more, a NOSPECS grade of 4 or more, and a disease duration of less than 3 months. Patients with other autoimmune diseases, uncontrolled infections, pregnancy or lactation were excluded from the study. Clinical symptoms, serum thyroxine, TRAb, thyroid ultrasound and orbital computed tomography formed the basis of the diagnosis. PBMCs were isolated from 7.5 to 10 ml of fresh peripheral blood by Ficoll-Paque density gradient centrifugation. Total RNA was extracted using Trizol reagent, and RNA quality was checked on an Agilent 2100 Bioanalyzer. Here is what the overall study found, with its caveats: Among expanded thyroid clonotypes with frequency above 0.001, most also showed up in blood, which suggests that blood repertoires may reflect the thyroid immune response. Sample size was not statistically predetermined, and group allocation was not concealed from the investigators. In validation, the model predicted ophthalmopathy progression with 55% to 71% sensitivity and about 73% specificity; roughly 12 predicted patients were CT-confirmed with GO in a median of about 7.1 months. Ophthalmopathy was separated from stable hyperthyroidism by the 13-signature model with about 89% sensitivity and approximately 84% specificity in cross-validation and with 80%/75% in the test set.

This TCR was sampled from an adult man with Graves' ophthalmopathy. The specimen sequenced was peripheral blood. The rearrangement joined TRBV5-5 to TRBJ1-2; TRBD1 could be the D gene, as 6 bases match. The CDR3 protein is CASSLPGGQGYGYTF. The nucleotide sequence is given as TGTGCCAGCAGCCTGCCGGGGGGGCAGGGGTATGGCTACACCTTC.